The 21 T cell receptor beta chains in this list originate from one sample, sequenced in a study of blood T cell repertoires in COVID-19. Libraries were prepared by immunoSEQ multiplex PCR; TCRdb keeps only in-frame clonotypes and omits some of them. In the table there are around 230,000 clones, around 87% of which are singletons. The sample comprised peripheral blood. All receptors derive from a man between 60 and 75 years old who had recovered from COVID-19.

The V gene is TRBV24-1, the J gene TRBJ2-2, with D possibly being TRBD1 (6 bases). V was trimmed by 4 bases and J by 3 bases, leaving 14 bases between them. CDR3 length equals 16 residues. Germline CDR1 and CDR2: KGHDR and SFDVKD. Here the CDR3 reads CATSDPGVGDTGELFF. CDR3 DNA: TGTGCCACCAGTGACCCAGGGGTGGGGGACACCGGGGAGCTGTTTTTT.

Here the CDR3 DNA reads TGTGCCAGCAGCCTGGGACTAGCGGGGCTGTCCACAGATACGCAGTATTTT. Protein product: CASSLGLAGLSTDTQYF. The V gene is TRBV7-6, the J gene TRBJ2-3; 13 bases align to TRBD2. CDR3 length: 17 amino acids. V was pared by 5 bases and J by 2 bases, with 7 bases of the junction left unmatched. Germline CDR1 SGHVS, CDR2 FNYEAQ.

About this clone: At one boundary the junction diverges from the germline segment, which might be a read error. The rearrangement links TRBV6-1 to TRBJ1-4; D not certain. This CDR3 is 13 amino acids long. The germline CDR1 and CDR2 sequences are MNHNS and SASEGT. CDR3 DNA: TGTGCCAGCCGTGAAACGGGGAATGAAAAACTGTTTTTT. This translates into CASRETGNEKLFF.

The chain employs TRBV20-1 and TRBJ2-7; D is unclear. This CDR3 has 11 amino acids. Trimming removed 6 bases at V and 0 bases at J, with 6 bases between. Per the germline V gene, CDR1 is DFQATT and CDR2 is SNEGSKA (reference sequence). CDR3: CSAAYSYEQYF. DNA for the CDR3: TGCAGTGCCGCGTACTCCTACGAGCAGTACTTC.

The chain is built from TRBV7-2 and TRBJ2-1, with a tentative D call TRBD2 (5 bases). V lost 2 bases and J lost 6, with 14 bases in between. The length of the CDR3 is 15 residues. CDR1 is SGHTA and CDR2 is FQGNSA in the germline V gene. The CDR3 DNA reads as TGTGCCAGCAGCTTACAATCCCTAGCTTTCAATGAGCAGTTCTTC. Its protein is CASSLQSLAFNEQFF.

For the CDR3, the DNA is TGCGCCAGCAGCCGATCTAGCGGGGGGGTTCAAAATGAGCAGTTCTTC. As protein: CASSRSSGGVQNEQFF. The V and J genes are TRBV4-1 and TRBJ2-1, with 12 bases fitting TRBD2. V gave up 4 bases and J gave up 7 bases; unmatched junction bases: 8. CDR3 size: 16 residues. Germline V gene lookup returns CDR1 MGHRA and CDR2 YSYEKL.

The V and J genes are TRBV6-5 and TRBJ2-7, with a possible D match to TRBD2 (5 bases). This CDR3 has 13 residues. The V gene's germline CDR1 is MNHEY and CDR2 SVGAGI. Trimming removed 2 bases from V and 7 bases from J, with 12 bases in between. CDR3 sequence reads: CASSYGGFGEQYF. The CDR3 coding sequence is TGTGCCAGCAGTTACGGCGGGTTCGGAGAGCAGTACTTC.

The CDR3 is CASSLGKGVNSPLHF. The CDR3 DNA reads TGTGCCAGCAGCTTAGGGAAAGGGGTTAATTCACCCCTCCACTTT. V gene TRBV7-9 combines with J gene TRBJ1-6; D may be TRBD1 (5 bases). The V end lost 1 base, the J end lost 6 bases, and 10 bases lay between the germline ends. The CDR3 is 15 amino acids. Germline V lookup: CDR1 SEHNR, CDR2 FQNEAQ (reference sequence).

The chain joins TRBV6-5 to TRBJ1-1; D is possibly TRBD1 (5 bases). CDR3 size: 12 residues. Germline CDR1 reads MNHEY; CDR2 reads SVGAGI. Trimming removed 7 bases from V and 8 bases from J, with 14 bases in between. In DNA form, the CDR3 reads TGTGCCAGCAATTGGAGGGGTTCCGAAGCTTTCTTT. It yields the protein CASNWRGSEAFF.

The chain couples TRBV21-1 to TRBJ1-1. TRBV21-1 is deemed a pseudogene. CDR3 length: 17 residues. Here the CDR3 DNA reads TGTGCCAGCAGCCGGAGGGGTCCCGTAGCCCTCAACACTGAAGCTTTCTTT. Its translation is CASSRRGPVALNTEAFF.

The rearrangement joins TRBV5-1 to TRBJ2-7; TRBD1 matches 11 bases. V lost 3 bases, J lost 4 bases, and 9 bases stayed unmatched. Germline lookup yields CDR1 SGHRS and CDR2 YFSETQ. The CDR3 contains 16 residues. The CDR3 DNA follows: TGCGCCAGCAGCTCGGTGGGGACAGGGGGGGCGTACGAGCAGTACTTC. Translated, it gives CASSSVGTGGAYEQYF.

In this sample, this clone turned up once. The chain uses TRBV10-2 and TRBJ2-4, with TRBD1 as a possible D gene (6 bases). Germline CDR1 reads WSHSY; CDR2 reads SAAADI. The V end lost 6 bases, the J end lost 8 bases, and 20 bases lay between the germline ends. The CDR3 covers 15 residues. CDR3 amino acids: CASSRSNRAGYIQYF. DNA for the CDR3: TGCGCCAGCAGCCGAAGCAACAGGGCTGGGTACATTCAGTACTTC.

This chain connects TRBV9 to TRBJ2-3, with D unclear. V was trimmed by 0 bases and J by 7 bases, leaving 6 bases between them. Germline V gene data show CDR1 as SGDLS and CDR2 as YYNGEE. The CDR3 is 12 residues long. Here the CDR3 reads CASSVGGNTQYF. CDR3 bases: TGTGCCAGCAGCGTAGGAGGCAATACGCAGTATTTT.

This rearrangement joins TRBV19 to TRBJ1-2; D is unclear. Looked up from germline, CDR1 is LNHDA and CDR2 is SQIVND (reference sequence). This CDR3 has 14 amino acids. Trimming shortened V by 4 bases and J by 2 bases, and 11 bases separated the two germline ends. The DNA for the CDR3 is TGTGCCAGTAGTAGTTCTGTAAGCAACTATGGCTACACCTTC. Translation: CASSSSVSNYGYTF.

The chain employs TRBV7-8 and TRBJ2-1; 12 bases line up with TRBD2. J lost 7 bases, V lost 2 bases, and 3 bases had no gene match. This CDR3 contains 15 residues. Germline V gene sequence: CDR1 SGHVS, CDR2 FQNEAQ. CDR3 loop: CASSLRLAGVNEQFF. In DNA, the CDR3 is TGTGCCAGCAGCTTAAGACTAGCGGGGGTTAATGAGCAGTTCTTC.

This clone showed up just once. This sequence joins TRBV12-5 and TRBJ2-1, with 9 bases fitting TRBD2. This CDR3 is 14 amino acids long. Trimming removed 3 bases from V and 5 bases from J; junction bases left unmatched: 2. Germline loops: CDR1 LGHNT, CDR2 FRNRAP. The CDR3 DNA follows: TGTGCTAGTGGTTTCTTAGCGGGGGACAATGAGCAGTTCTTC. It codes for CASGFLAGDNEQFF.

This clone is a singleton in its sample. The chain combines TRBV5-1 with TRBJ2-7, with 7 nucleotides matching TRBD2. The CDR3 is 16 amino acids. The J segment lost 3 bases and the V segment lost 0 bases, leaving 9 bases of the junction unmatched. Looked up from germline, CDR1 is SGHRS and CDR2 is YFSETQ. This CDR3 is CASSLAGGSNYYEQYF. The DNA for the CDR3 is TGCGCCAGCAGCTTGGCGGGGGGTTCCAATTACTACGAGCAGTACTTC.

The CDR3 bases are TGTGCCAGCAGCTTAGCTCGCAGGGATAATTCACCCCTCCACTTT. Translation: CASSLARRDNSPLHF. The genes are TRBV7-9 and TRBJ1-6; perhaps TRBD1 as D (5 bases). Per the germline V gene, CDR1 is SEHNR and CDR2 is FQNEAQ (reference sequence). Trimming stripped 0 bases from V and 5 bases from J, with 8 bases between. CDR3 length equals 15 residues.

V usage is TRBV27 and J usage is TRBJ2-5; unclear D gene. The CDR3 totals 11 residues. The germline V gene encodes CDR1 MNHEY and CDR2 SMNVEV (reference sequence). The V end lost 4 bases, the J end lost 2 bases, and 2 bases lay between the germline ends. The CDR3 protein is CASSSQETQYF. Here the CDR3 DNA reads TGTGCCAGCAGTTCACAAGAGACCCAGTACTTC.

This chain links TRBV21-1 with TRBJ2-2; the table's D call of TRBD1 was not tested on the DNA. TRBV21-1 corresponds to a pseudogene. The CDR3 contains 17 residues. The CDR3 DNA is TGTGCCAGCAGCAAACCAGGGACAGTTCTGAACACCGGGGAGCTGTTTTTT. The encoded protein is CASSKPGTVLNTGELFF.

This clone has a handful of counts. This chain joins TRBV6-1 and TRBJ1-2; D is ambiguous. V was trimmed by 3 bases and J by 0 bases, leaving 5 bases between them. The CDR3 is made up of 13 amino acids. Germline loops: CDR1 MNHNS, CDR2 SASEGT. The CDR3 sequence: CASSDRANYGYTF. The DNA for the CDR3 is TGTGCCAGCAGTGACCGGGCTAACTATGGCTACACCTTC.